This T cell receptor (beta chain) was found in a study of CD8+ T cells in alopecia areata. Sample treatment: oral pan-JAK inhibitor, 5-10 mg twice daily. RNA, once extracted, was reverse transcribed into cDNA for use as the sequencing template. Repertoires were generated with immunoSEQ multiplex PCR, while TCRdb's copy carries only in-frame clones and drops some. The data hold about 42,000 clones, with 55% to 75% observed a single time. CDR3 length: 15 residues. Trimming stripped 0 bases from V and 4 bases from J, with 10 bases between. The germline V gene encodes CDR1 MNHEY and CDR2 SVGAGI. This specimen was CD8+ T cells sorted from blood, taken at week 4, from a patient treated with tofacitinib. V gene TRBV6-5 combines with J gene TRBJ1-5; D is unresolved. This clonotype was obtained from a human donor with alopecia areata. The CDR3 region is CASSYSREPNQPQHF. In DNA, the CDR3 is TGTGCCAGCAGTTACTCGAGGGAGCCTAATCAGCCCCAGCATTTT.